Presented here are 22 T cell receptor beta chains from one specimen sequenced in a study of cytomegalovirus exposure and HLA in healthy donors. Primers for the PCR totalled 60 Vbeta and 13 Jbeta. TCRdb keeps only in-frame clones here, not all; method: immunoSEQ multiplex PCR. The sample lists approximately 160,000 clones; roughly 80% were seen once. Sequencing was performed on PBMCs. The receptors shown here come from a male donor in good health and CMV-seronegative.

V and J are TRBV4-3 and TRBJ2-4, with 9 bases matching TRBD2. The CDR3 sequence is 15 residues long. The junction had 9 bases not matched to a gene; V was cut back by 1 base and J by 11 bases. Germline V gene lookup returns CDR1 LGHNA and CDR2 YSLEER. CDR3 protein: CASSQAGTSSQFQYF. The CDR3 DNA is TGCGCCAGCAGCCAAGCCGGGACTAGCAGCCAGTTTCAGTACTTC.

This clone has a handful of counts. The gene calls are TRBV11-3 and TRBJ2-5; 8 positions match TRBD2. CDR3 length: 14 amino acids. Germline CDR1 SGHNT, CDR2 YENEEA. V lost 5 bases to trimming and J lost 4 bases; unmatched junction nucleotides: 6. The DNA for the CDR3 is TGTGCCAGCAGCCCCGGGGGGGGCGGAGAGACCCAGTACTTC. Protein: CASSPGGGGETQYF. Using reference TRBV11-3 and TRBJ2-5 for the parts outside the CDR3, the full variable domain is EAGVVQSPRYKIIEKKQPVAFWCNPISGHNTLYWYLQNLGQGPELLIRYENEEAVDDSQLPKDRFSAERLKGVDSTLKIQPAELGDSAVYLCASSPGGGGETQYFGPGTRLLVL.

The rearrangement uses TRBV28 and TRBJ1-2; D is ambiguous. V lost 11 bases to trimming and J lost 8 bases, with 12 bases between them. The CDR3 has 10 amino acids. The V gene's germline CDR1 is MDHEN and CDR2 SYDVKM. Here the CDR3 DNA reads TGTGCCCCCCCCGGTCAAGGCTACACCTTC. Protein sequence: CAPPGQGYTF.

The rearrangement joins TRBV19 to TRBJ1-4; 9 bases are a match to TRBD1. The CDR3 sequence is 15 residues long. Germline assignment: CDR1 LNHDA and CDR2 SQIVND (reference sequence). The V gene end was trimmed by 7 bases and the J gene end by 4 bases; junction bases not matched to a gene: 7. CDR3 in amino acids: CASIPPGQGNEKLFF. Written as DNA, the CDR3 is TGTGCCAGTATTCCTCCGGGACAGGGTAATGAAAAACTGTTTTTT.

The gene calls are TRBV18 and TRBJ1-1, with 9 positions matching TRBD1. The CDR3 covers 14 residues. Germline V lookup: CDR1 KGHSH, CDR2 LQKENI. The V gene end was trimmed by 6 bases and the J gene end by 5 bases; junction bases not matched to a gene: 7. The DNA for the CDR3 is TGTGCCAGCTCGGCAGACAGGGGGGTTACTGAAGCTTTCTTT. Amino acids: CASSADRGVTEAFF.

The chain joins TRBV30 to TRBJ2-5, with a possible D match to TRBD2 (6 bases). The J call may not be correct, given that the DNA end is closer to TRBJ2-7. The V gene's germline CDR1 is GTSNPN and CDR2 SVGIG (reference sequence). The CDR3 extends over 14 amino acids. CDR3 DNA sequence: TGTGCCTCCCACCCCCGGGAGTCCCCCTACGAGCAGTACTTC. Translating gives CASHPRESPYEQYF.

The chain has TRBV6-5 and TRBJ2-1; the match to TRBD2 covers 10 bases. Germline V gives CDR1 MNHEY, CDR2 SVGAGI. V lost 6 bases, J lost 4 bases, and 6 bases stayed unmatched. The CDR3 loop spans 15 amino acids. CDR3 loop: CASSPPTSGYNEQFF. For the CDR3, the DNA is TGTGCCAGCAGCCCTCCGACTAGCGGGTACAATGAGCAGTTCTTC.

This clone was seen a few times. The gene calls are TRBV7-3 and TRBJ2-1, with 12 bases fitting TRBD2. CDR1 and CDR2 from the germline V gene are SGHTA and FQGTGA. V was clipped by 5 bases and J by 5 bases; unmatched bases: 4. This CDR3 comprises 15 residues. DNA for the CDR3: TGTGCCAGCAGCCCGGGACTAGCGGGTGACAATGAGCAGTTCTTC. Translating it yields CASSPGLAGDNEQFF.

The chain couples TRBV9 to TRBJ2-7; no definite D call. V was clipped by 1 base and J by 6 bases, with 11 bases between them. The CDR3 is made up of 13 amino acids. The germline V gene has CDR1 SGDLS and CDR2 YYNGEE. The CDR3 here is CASSVRSASEQYF. The CDR3 nucleotides are TGTGCCAGCAGCGTAAGGAGCGCGTCCGAGCAGTACTTC.

This chain joins TRBV20-1 and TRBJ1-1; unclear D gene. V was trimmed by 7 bases and J by 1 base, leaving 7 bases between them. This CDR3 spans 11 amino acids. Germline CDR1 and CDR2: DFQATT and SNEGSKA (reference sequence). In DNA, the CDR3 is TGCAGTGGCGAAGAGAACACTGAAGCTTTCTTT. Translated: CSGEENTEAFF.

The gene calls are TRBV5-1 and TRBJ2-7; D is perhaps TRBD1 (6 bases). V was cut by 1 base and J by 1 base, with 12 bases left in between. Germline V lookup: CDR1 SGHRS, CDR2 YFSETQ. The CDR3 has 15 amino acids. The CDR3 loop is CASSLYRDISYEQYF. The CDR3 nucleotides read TGCGCCAGCAGCTTGTACCGGGACATTTCCTACGAGCAGTACTTC.

The rearrangement uses TRBV6-5 and TRBJ2-2; possibly TRBD1 for D (5 bases). Trimming removed 2 bases from V and 3 bases from J, with 7 bases in between. The CDR3 runs 14 residues. CDR1 is MNHEY, CDR2 SVGAGI, per germline. As DNA, the CDR3 is TGTGCCAGCAGTTACCGCAGGGACACCGGGGAGCTGTTTTTT. Amino acid sequence: CASSYRRDTGELFF.

The chain links TRBV6-5 to TRBJ2-7, with 9 bases that match TRBD2. Germline CDR1 is MNHEY and CDR2 is SVGAGI. The CDR3 runs to 14 residues. The junction had 1 base not matched to a gene; V was cut back by 2 bases and J by 2 bases. CDR3 nucleotides: TGTGCCAGCAGTTACAGCGGGGGGACCTACGAGCAGTACTTC. This gives the protein CASSYSGGTYEQYF.

The chain uses TRBV6-1 and TRBJ1-5; the D gene is possibly TRBD1 (6 bases). Germline V gives CDR1 MNHNS, CDR2 SASEGT. CDR3 length: 13 residues. V lost 7 bases and J 5 bases, leaving 12 bases between the germline ends. The CDR3 loop is CASTAKGDQPQHF. The CDR3 nucleotides read TGTGCCAGCACGGCCAAGGGGGATCAGCCCCAGCATTTT.

The chain combines TRBV2 with TRBJ2-7; possibly TRBD1 for D (5 bases). Between the trimmed V and J ends, which lost 8 bases and 2 bases, there was a span of 16 bases. The length of the CDR3 is 14 residues. Germline V CDR1 and CDR2: SNHLY, FYNNEI. The CDR3 region is CASVRPGRAYEQYF. For the CDR3, the DNA is TGTGCCAGCGTCCGCCCGGGCAGGGCCTACGAGCAGTACTTC.

In its sample, this clone was seen a few times. This chain links TRBV18 with TRBJ2-3; no reliable D call. This CDR3 is built from 15 residues. The V gene lost 2 bases and the J gene lost 0 bases, with 9 bases spanning the gap. Germline V lookup: CDR1 KGHSH, CDR2 LQKENI. CDR3 amino acids: CASSPDTGSTDTQYF. The CDR3 nucleotides are TGTGCCAGCTCACCAGACACCGGTAGCACAGATACGCAGTATTTT.

Of note for this clone: Other DNA sequences from this sample encode an identical CDR3 as well. The CDR3 region has the DNA TGTGCCAGCAGCCCCTCGCATGACATGAACACCGGGGAGCTGTTTTTT. Its translation: CASSPSHDMNTGELFF. The rearrangement joins TRBV2 to TRBJ2-2; no clear D. CDR1 is SNHLY and CDR2 is FYNNEI in the germline V gene. The ends were cut back, 6 bases at V and 1 base at J, with 15 bases in the middle. The CDR3 sequence is 16 residues long.

This chain joins TRBV9 and TRBJ1-2; D is unresolved. The CDR3 contains 12 residues. V was trimmed by 0 bases and J by 2 bases, leaving 2 bases between them. Germline V gene lookup returns CDR1 SGDLS and CDR2 YYNGEE. The CDR3 sequence: CASSVVNYGYTF. CDR3 nucleotide sequence: TGTGCCAGCAGCGTAGTAAACTATGGCTACACCTTC.

This chain joins TRBV18 and TRBJ2-5, with 8 bases identical to TRBD2. Germline lookup yields CDR1 KGHSH and CDR2 LQKENI. The CDR3 contains 15 residues. V was clipped by 6 bases and J by 5 bases; unmatched bases: 11. DNA of the CDR3: TGTGCCAGCTCCCTCCAAGCGGGAGCAGGGGAGACCCAGTACTTC. Protein: CASSLQAGAGETQYF.

This chain uses TRBV9 with TRBJ2-3, with D hard to call. This CDR3 has 15 amino acids. Germline CDR1 reads SGDLS; CDR2 reads YYNGEE. V gave up 0 bases and J gave up 2 bases, with 10 bases separating them. The CDR3 region has the DNA TGTGCCAGCAGCGTAGCGGCGGATTACACAGATACGCAGTATTTT. Amino acid sequence: CASSVAADYTDTQYF.

V is TRBV7-9 and J is TRBJ1-2; 7 positions agree with TRBD1. J lost 7 bases, V lost 6 bases, and 8 bases had no gene match. The CDR3 sequence is 13 residues long. CDR1 is SEHNR, CDR2 FQNEAQ, per germline (reference sequence). The CDR3 DNA reads as TGTGCCAGCAGTCCAACAGGGGATTCTGGCTACACCTTC. This sequence encodes CASSPTGDSGYTF.

This chain connects TRBV9 to TRBJ2-7; D is undetermined. Germline V gene lookup returns CDR1 SGDLS and CDR2 YYNGEE. This CDR3 is 13 amino acids long. V lost 0 bases and J lost 3, with 7 bases in between. CDR3 in DNA: TGTGCCAGCAGCGTAGCTCAGAACTACGAGCAGTACTTC. This sequence encodes CASSVAQNYEQYF.